These T cell receptor beta chains were read from a single sample in a study of T-cell reconstitution after alpha-beta-depleted transplantation in children. TCRdb reanalysed the PCR reads using MiXCR and keeps one entry per CDR3 protein. The sample holds about 830,000 distinct CDR3 sequences, 15% to 20% seen once. The sample here was PBMCs, mostly from graft donor cells, taken 360 days after TCRalphabeta/CD19-depleted stem cell transplant. The receptors come from a male patient aged 5 to 17 who had a stem cell transplant for acute lymphoblastic leukemia, so the T cells may come from the graft donor. CDR3s include the opening cysteine and the closing phenylalanine or tryptophan. The order of the fields is clone size, J gene, D gene, V gene, CDR3 protein, CDR3 DNA. D genes are given only for firm matches. For some rows the clone size is stated as once, few or many, or as a class when expanded; others skip it.

clone_size: NA
j_call: TRBJ2-5
d_call: TRBD2
v_call: TRBV11-2
cdr3_aa: CASSPIKREGRRGQETQYF
cdr3_nt: TGTGCCAGCAGCCCAATCAAGCGGGAGGGCCGTCGGGGCCAAGAGACCCAGTACTTC

clone_size: NA
j_call: TRBJ2-3
d_call: TRBD2
v_call: TRBV15
cdr3_aa: CATSRGRRPSGITDTQYF
cdr3_nt: TGTGCCACCAGCAGGGGCCGACGGCCTAGCGGGATAACAGATACGCAGTATTTT

clone_size: few
j_call: TRBJ1-1
d_call: NA
v_call: TRBV20-1
cdr3_aa: CSARVAWEGGAFF
cdr3_nt: TGCAGTGCTAGGGTTGCGTGGGAAGGGGGGGCTTTCTTT

clone_size: few
j_call: TRBJ2-1
d_call: TRBD2
v_call: TRBV29-1
cdr3_aa: CSVEDRGDLLTGTSRNEQFF
cdr3_nt: TGCAGCGTTGAAGATCGCGGGGACCTACTGACCGGGACTAGTCGCAATGAGCAGTTCTTC

clone_size: few
j_call: TRBJ1-1
d_call: NA
v_call: TRBV6-5
cdr3_aa: CASSYGGANTEAFF
cdr3_nt: TGTGCCAGCAGTTACGGGGGGGCTAACACTGAAGCTTTCTTT

clone_size: few
j_call: TRBJ2-7
d_call: TRBD1
v_call: TRBV9
cdr3_aa: CASSVRQGGPYEQYF
cdr3_nt: TGTGCCAGCAGCGTTCGACAGGGGGGGCCCTACGAGCAGTACTTC

clone_size: few
j_call: TRBJ2-1
d_call: TRBD2
v_call: TRBV5-1
cdr3_aa: CASSFIAGPYNEQFF
cdr3_nt: TGCGCCAGCAGCTTTATAGCGGGACCCTACAATGAGCAGTTCTTC

clone_size: NA
j_call: TRBJ1-1
d_call: TRBD1
v_call: TRBV9
cdr3_aa: CASSPRQGTNTEAFF
cdr3_nt: TGTGCCAGCAGCCCGCGACAGGGGACGAACACTGAAGCTTTCTTT

clone_size: NA
j_call: TRBJ2-5
d_call: TRBD1
v_call: TRBV2
cdr3_aa: CASSEIDDRVQETQYF
cdr3_nt: TGTGCCAGCAGTGAAATTGACGACAGGGTTCAAGAGACCCAGTACTTC

clone_size: NA
j_call: TRBJ2-1
d_call: TRBD2
v_call: TRBV6-5
cdr3_aa: CASSYIGLAGAEQFF
cdr3_nt: TGTGCCAGCAGTTACATCGGGCTAGCGGGAGCTGAGCAGTTCTTC

clone_size: few
j_call: TRBJ2-4
d_call: TRBD1
v_call: TRBV6-1
cdr3_aa: CASRKPGTENIQYF
cdr3_nt: TGTGCCAGCAGAAAACCCGGGACAGAAAACATTCAGTACTTC

clone_size: NA
j_call: TRBJ2-7
d_call: NA
v_call: TRBV18
cdr3_aa: CASSPDRIYEQYF
cdr3_nt: TGTGCCAGCTCACCAGACAGGATCTACGAGCAGTACTTC

clone_size: NA
j_call: TRBJ2-1
d_call: NA
v_call: TRBV18
cdr3_aa: CASSPYSQRVLVGNEQFF
cdr3_nt: TGTGCCAGCTCTCCCTACTCTCAACGAGTCCTAGTTGGGAATGAGCAGTTCTTC

clone_size: NA
j_call: TRBJ2-1
d_call: TRBD1
v_call: TRBV5-1
cdr3_aa: CASSYGQGYNEQFF
cdr3_nt: TGCGCCAGCTCTTATGGACAGGGCTACAATGAGCAGTTCTTC

clone_size: NA
j_call: TRBJ1-5
d_call: NA
v_call: TRBV5-1
cdr3_aa: CASSLHGQPQHF
cdr3_nt: TGCGCCAGCAGCTTGCACGGTCAGCCCCAGCATTTT

clone_size: NA
j_call: TRBJ2-7
d_call: NA
v_call: TRBV7-9
cdr3_aa: CASSVRLDGEQYF
cdr3_nt: TGTGCCAGCAGCGTCCGACTAGACGGCGAGCAGTACTTC

clone_size: NA
j_call: TRBJ2-3
d_call: NA
v_call: TRBV21-1
cdr3_aa: CASTRSSVSTDTQYF
cdr3_nt: TGTGCCAGCACCCGTTCTAGCGTGAGCACAGATACGCAGTATTTT

clone_size: many
j_call: TRBJ2-2
d_call: NA
v_call: TRBV7-3
cdr3_aa: CASSFYRGTGELFF
cdr3_nt: TGTGCCAGCAGCTTTTATAGGGGCACCGGGGAGCTGTTTTTT

clone_size: NA
j_call: TRBJ2-7
d_call: TRBD2
v_call: TRBV5-5
cdr3_aa: CASSLSTSGFDEQYF
cdr3_nt: TGTGCCAGCAGCTTGTCTACTAGCGGTTTTGACGAGCAGTACTTC

clone_size: many
j_call: TRBJ2-3
d_call: TRBD1
v_call: TRBV10-3
cdr3_aa: CAISESGTEYF
cdr3_nt: TGTGCCATCAGTGAGTCCGGGACAGAATATTTT